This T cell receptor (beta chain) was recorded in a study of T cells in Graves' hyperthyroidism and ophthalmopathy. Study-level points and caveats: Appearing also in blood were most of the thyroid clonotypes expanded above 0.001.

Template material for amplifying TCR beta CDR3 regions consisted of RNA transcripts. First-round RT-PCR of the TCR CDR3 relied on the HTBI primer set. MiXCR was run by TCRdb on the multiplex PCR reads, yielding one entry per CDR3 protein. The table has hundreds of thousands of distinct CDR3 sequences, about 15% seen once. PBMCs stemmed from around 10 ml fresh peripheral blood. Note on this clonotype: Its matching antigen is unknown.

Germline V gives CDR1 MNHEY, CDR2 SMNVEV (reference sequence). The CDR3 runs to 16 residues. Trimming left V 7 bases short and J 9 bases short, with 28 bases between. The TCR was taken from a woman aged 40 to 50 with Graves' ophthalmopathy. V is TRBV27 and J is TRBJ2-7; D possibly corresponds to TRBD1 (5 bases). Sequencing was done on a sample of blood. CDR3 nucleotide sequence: TGTGCCAGCAAGGACACCCTTAGGGAAAGCTGGAGCCGGCAGTACTTC. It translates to CASKDTLRESWSRQYF.